This T cell receptor (beta chain) was sequenced during a study of persistence of HIV-infected CD4 T cells. Regarding the study as a whole: TCRbeta richness was lower in CMV- and Gag-responding cells than in anti-CD3/anti-CD28-responding cells. Bulk TCR data could not be restricted to HIV-1-infected CMV-responding cells. Degenerate expanded CDR3beta sequences were enriched among CMV- and Gag-responding cells. Proviral oligoclonality tracked with TCR oligoclonality within the same sorted cells.

Cells were stimulated nonspecifically with anti-CD3/anti-CD28 magnetic beads. Responding CD4+ T cells were sorted by upregulation of both CD40 ligand and CD69. To note about this clone: Its antigen is still unknown.

Sequencing used immunoSEQ version 4 in survey mode. Some clones are missing from TCRdb's copy, which holds only in-frame ones; the method was immunoSEQ multiplex PCR. The repertoire includes about 43,000 clones, around 92% of them detected once, and about 0.94% sits in the top ten. CDR1 is MDHEN and CDR2 is SYDVKM in the germline V gene. The CDR3 has 15 amino acids. Trimming shortened V by 6 bases and J by 4 bases, and 18 bases separated the two germline ends. V usage is TRBV28 and J usage is TRBJ2-5; weak D call: TRBD1 (5 bases). The origin of this receptor is an adult man with HIV who was CMV-seropositive. Sequenced material: CD4+ T cells sorted from PBMCs after approximately 19-hour stimulation, taken from a patient who received antiretroviral therapy. Here the CDR3 reads CASSFSGRPGETQYF. In DNA form, the CDR3 reads TGTGCCAGCAGCTTTTCAGGGCGACCGGGAGAGACCCAGTACTTC.